One sample yielded the 24 T cell receptor beta chains listed below, sequenced in a study of T cell repertoires in aging, cancer and after chemotherapy. Amplification of TCR beta used genomic DNA extracted from peripheral blood. Rearranged V-D-J TRB sequences were amplified with a mixed TRB-A/B primer pool. One entry per CDR3 protein results from TCRdb running MiXCR on the multiplex PCR reads. The sample lists about 6,600 distinct CDR3 sequences, roughly 29% seen once, with just under 70% in the top ten. The sample taken for sequencing was blood. The source is a human donor with a blood cancer. The donor label of this sample is uncertain.

V gene TRBV5-4 combines with J gene TRBJ2-1, with 8 bases aligning to TRBD2. The CDR3 runs to 16 residues. V trimming: 0 bases; J trimming: 0 bases; junction bases outside the gene matches: 2. Germline loops: CDR1 SGHNT, CDR2 YYREEE (reference sequence). The CDR3 loop is CASSLDAGGSYNEQFF. In DNA form, the CDR3 reads TGTGCCAGCAGCTTGGATGCGGGGGGCTCCTACAATGAGCAGTTCTTC.

This clonotype was counted a few times. The rearrangement uses TRBV6-5 and TRBJ1-2; 7 bases are a match to TRBD1. The V gene end was trimmed by 5 bases and the J gene end by 2 bases; junction bases not matched to a gene: 2. This CDR3 comprises 13 residues. Germline V CDR1 and CDR2: MNHEY, SVGAGI. CDR3 residues: CASSPTGNYGYTF. Here the CDR3 DNA reads TGTGCCAGCAGTCCGACAGGGAACTATGGCTACACCTTC.

V gene TRBV6-5 combines with J gene TRBJ2-5, with TRBD2 matching over 8 bases. Germline CDR1 is MNHEY and CDR2 is SVGAGI. Unmatched junction bases numbered 17, after V lost 8 bases and J lost 3 bases. This CDR3 region has 17 residues. CDR3 region: CASSHGGGGGTKETQYF. The CDR3 DNA reads as TGTGCCAGCTCTCACGGGGGGGGCGGGGGGACTAAAGAGACCCAGTACTTC.

The table lists this clonotype with a few counts. The chain has TRBV6-4 and TRBJ1-5; D gene ambiguous. V lost 4 bases to trimming and J lost 6 bases, with 10 bases between them. The CDR3 is made up of 13 amino acids. Germline-derived CDR1 and CDR2 are MRHNA and SNTAGT. This CDR3 is CASSARHLQPQHF. The CDR3 DNA sequence: TGTGCCAGCAGTGCCCGCCATCTTCAGCCCCAGCATTTT.

This clonotype was detected only a few times. The V call is TRBV19, the J call TRBJ1-4; perhaps TRBD1 as D (5 bases). Germline V gene data show CDR1 as LNHDA and CDR2 as SQIVND (reference sequence). The CDR3 runs to 16 residues. V was shortened by 5 bases and J by 4 bases, with 17 bases between the two germline ends. CDR3 nucleotides: TGTGCCAGTAGTCGGGACTGGTGGGGGAATAATGAAAAACTGTTTTTT. This translates into CASSRDWWGNNEKLFF.

The rearrangement uses TRBV6-2 or TRBV6-3 and TRBJ2-5, with D hard to call. The germline CDR1 and CDR2 sequences are MNHEY and SVGEGT. The CDR3 sequence is 11 residues long. Between the trimmed V and J ends, which lost 6 bases and 5 bases, there was a span of 7 bases. Here the CDR3 DNA reads TGTGCCAGCAGAGGATTGGAGACCCAGTACTTC. Protein product: CASRGLETQYF.

The J gene is TRBJ2-2, the V gene TRBV6-5; 7 nucleotides align to TRBD1. This CDR3 comprises 16 residues. The V gene's germline CDR1 is MNHEY and CDR2 SVGAGI. The junction had 7 bases not matched to a gene; V was cut back by 5 bases and J by 1 base. The CDR3 DNA follows: TGTGCCAGCAGTCAGGACAGGCTACTGAACACCGGGGAGCTGTTTTTT. Translated: CASSQDRLLNTGELFF.

The rearrangement joins TRBV10-3 to TRBJ2-5; either TRBD1 or TRBD2 may fit D (5 bases each). CDR3 length: 15 residues. V lost 3 bases to trimming and J lost 2 bases, with 13 bases between them. Germline loops: CDR1 ENHRY, CDR2 SYGVKD. CDR3 DNA: TGTGCCATCAGTGAAGAGACAGAGGGACAAGAGACCCAGTACTTC. It is translated as CAISEETEGQETQYF.

The rearrangement uses TRBV6-5 and TRBJ2-7; perhaps TRBD2 as D (6 bases). The germline V and J ends were trimmed by 2 bases and 4 bases, with 9 bases remaining between them. The CDR3 has 13 residues. CDR1 is MNHEY and CDR2 is SVGAGI in the germline V gene. This CDR3 reads CASSYGDSYEQYF. CDR3 DNA sequence: TGTGCCAGCAGTTACGGGGACTCATACGAGCAGTACTTC.

The rearrangement joins TRBV6-2 or TRBV6-3 to TRBJ1-6; a weak D match, TRBD1 (5 bases). Looked up from germline, CDR1 is MNHEY and CDR2 is SVGEGT. CDR3 length equals 12 residues. Deletions cut 2 bases from V and 9 bases from J, with 5 bases between. In DNA, the CDR3 is TGTGCCAGCAGTTACGACAGTTCACCCCTCCACTTT. Protein: CASSYDSSPLHF.

The rearrangement joins TRBV5-6 to TRBJ1-4; a weak D match, TRBD1 (5 bases). Germline CDR1 and CDR2: SGHDT and YYEEEE. The CDR3 totals 14 residues. Trimming removed 2 bases at V and 7 bases at J, with 12 bases between. The CDR3 sequence: CASSFRVGAEKLFF. In DNA form, the CDR3 reads TGTGCCAGCAGCTTCAGGGTTGGGGCTGAAAAACTGTTTTTT.

This clonotype was observed a few times. The chain has TRBV27 and TRBJ2-3; D gene unclear. CDR1 is MNHEY, CDR2 SMNVEV, per germline (reference sequence). The CDR3 loop spans 15 amino acids. The V and J ends lost 5 bases and 6 bases respectively, with 18 bases between them. The CDR3 loop reads CASSPGGFPWDTQYF. DNA for the CDR3: TGTGCCAGCAGTCCGGGCGGATTCCCGTGGGATACGCAGTATTTT.

The chain links TRBV19 to TRBJ1-2; TRBD1 matches 9 bases. The V gene end was trimmed by 1 base and the J gene end by 4 bases; junction bases not matched to a gene: 1. The CDR3 runs to 14 residues. Germline V gene lookup returns CDR1 LNHDA and CDR2 SQIVND (reference sequence). CDR3 DNA: TGTGCCAGTAGTATAGCGGACAGGGGCTATGGCTACACCTTC. This translates into CASSIADRGYGYTF.

The chain recombines TRBV15 with TRBJ2-1, with 9 bases fitting TRBD1. Germline V lookup: CDR1 LNHNV, CDR2 YYDKDF (reference sequence). V gave up 3 bases and J gave up 4 bases; unmatched junction bases: 1. The CDR3 consists of 14 residues. As DNA, the CDR3 is TGTGCCACCAGCAGGGGACAGGGATACAATGAGCAGTTCTTC. It encodes CATSRGQGYNEQFF.

For this clonotype: Sequence at one end of the junction differs from germline and may be a read error. The genes are TRBV7-9 and TRBJ1-5; tentatively, D is TRBD1 (6 bases). The CDR3 covers 15 residues. Germline assignment: CDR1 SEHNR and CDR2 FQNEAQ (reference sequence). CDR3 protein: CASSHPGAGNQAQHF. As DNA, the CDR3 is TGTGCCAGCAGCCACCCGGGGGCGGGCAATCAGGCCCAGCATTTT.

As regards this clonotype: A much larger clone differs from this one at a single base, so this may be a read error. The chain recombines TRBV29-1 with TRBJ2-7; 11 positions agree with TRBD1. The CDR3 contains 15 residues. Germline V gene lookup returns CDR1 SQVTM and CDR2 ANQGSEA. Germline trimming cut 1 base from V and 7 bases from J; bases unmatched to any gene: 9. The DNA for the CDR3 is TGCAGCGTTGAAGCCCCAACGGGACAGGGGGGAGAGCAGTACTTC. Amino acid sequence: CSVEAPTGQGGEQYF.

This clonotype was detected once. This chain connects TRBV6-2 or TRBV6-3 to TRBJ1-1; D is unclear. Between the trimmed V and J ends, which lost 6 bases and 5 bases, there was a span of 7 bases. CDR1 MNHEY and CDR2 SVGEGT come from the germline V gene. The CDR3 extends over 11 amino acids. The CDR3 nucleotides are TGTGCCAGCAGCCGAGGGACTGAAGCTTTCTTT. It encodes CASSRGTEAFF.

This clonotype is medium-sized by share. The chain links TRBV19 to TRBJ1-2, with D hard to call. The CDR3 totals 12 residues. Germline CDR1 reads LNHDA; CDR2 reads SQIVND (reference sequence). V was cut by 3 bases and J by 8 bases, with 10 bases left in between. CDR3: CASSIGGSGYTF. CDR3 sequence (DNA): TGTGCCAGTAGTATCGGTGGCAGCGGCTACACCTTC.

This clonotype was observed a handful of times. This chain connects TRBV20-1 to TRBJ2-5; 9 bases fit TRBD2. The CDR3 has 14 residues. The germline gives CDR1 DFQATT, CDR2 SNEGSKA (reference sequence). The CDR3 DNA is TGCGCAATTCGGGGTAGCGGGGGAGGAGAGACCCAGTACTTC. Its translation is CAIRGSGGGETQYF.

This chain links TRBV20-1 with TRBJ2-5; 13 nucleotides align to TRBD2. V trimming: 5 bases; J trimming: 7 bases; junction bases outside the gene matches: 10. This CDR3 spans 15 amino acids. Germline V CDR1 and CDR2: DFQATT, SNEGSKA (reference sequence). Here the CDR3 reads CSAPLAGGGYGTQYF. CDR3 DNA: TGCAGTGCTCCACTAGCGGGGGGGGGGTACGGGACCCAGTACTTC.

This clonotype was found once. This sequence may be a read error, since a much larger clone differs from it by one base. DNA for the CDR3: TGTGCCACCGGCAGAGCGGCCACAAGCGCCGGGGAGCTGTTTTTT. Encoded protein: CATGRAATSAGELFF. V and J are TRBV15 and TRBJ2-2, with D maybe TRBD2 (5 bases). CDR3 size: 15 residues. Germline V gene data show CDR1 as LNHNV and CDR2 as YYDKDF (reference sequence).

The chain recombines TRBV7-9 with TRBJ2-7, with D possibly being TRBD1 (6 bases). CDR3 length: 13 residues. Trimming took 2 bases from V and 6 from J, leaving 11 bases between them. Germline CDR1 reads SEHNR; CDR2 reads FQNEAQ (reference sequence). The chain's CDR3 is CASSLFTGTEQYF. In nucleotides, the CDR3 is TGTGCCAGCAGCTTATTTACAGGGACCGAGCAGTACTTC.

A word on this clonotype: One base away lies a much larger clone, so this may be a sequencing read error. J is TRBJ2-2 and V is TRBV5-1; D gene ambiguous. Germline V CDR1 and CDR2: SGHRS, YFSETQ. CDR3 length: 13 amino acids. DNA of the CDR3: TGTGCCAGAAGCTTCGAGGTGACCGGGGAGCTGTTTTTT. Its protein product is CARSFEVTGELFF.

The chain couples TRBV20-1 to TRBJ1-6, with D uncertain. Trimming pared 0 bases from V and 9 bases from J, leaving 12 bases between. Germline V lookup: CDR1 DFQATT, CDR2 SNEGSKA (reference sequence). CDR3 length: 14 residues. The CDR3 nucleotides read TGCAGTGCTAGAGAGAGAGGGTTCGGTTCACCCCTCCACTTT. Translating it yields CSARERGFGSPLHF.